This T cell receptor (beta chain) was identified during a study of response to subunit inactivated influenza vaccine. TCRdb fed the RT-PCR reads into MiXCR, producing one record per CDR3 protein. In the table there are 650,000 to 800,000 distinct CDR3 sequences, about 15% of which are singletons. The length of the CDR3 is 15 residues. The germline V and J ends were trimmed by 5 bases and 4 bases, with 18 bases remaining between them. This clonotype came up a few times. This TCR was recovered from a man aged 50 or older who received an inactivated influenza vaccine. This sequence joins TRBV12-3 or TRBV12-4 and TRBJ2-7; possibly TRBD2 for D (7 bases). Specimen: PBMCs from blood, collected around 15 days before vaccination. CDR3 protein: CASSTSLGGQYEQYF. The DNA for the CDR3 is TGTGCCAGCAGTACGTCATTGGGGGGGCAGTACGAGCAGTACTTC.